This T cell receptor beta chain was observed in a study of OX40 agonist ivuxolimab in advanced cancers. Findings and limits, study-wide: Compared with CD4+, CD8+ T cells on average had more expanded clones. Among the least clonally expanded were partial responders at 0.1-3.0 mg/kg.

V was clipped by 7 bases and J by 1 base; unmatched bases: 4. The germline gives CDR1 MNHEY, CDR2 SMNVEV (reference sequence). This CDR3 is 15 amino acids long. This table comes from immunoSEQ multiplex PCR, and its TCRdb copy is limited to in-frame clones, with some not included. The sample consists of tens of thousands of clones, more than 75% of them appearing once. In the case of this clone: The antigen is undetermined.

The chain links TRBV27 to TRBJ2-1; 10 bases fit TRBD2. Here the sequenced sample was CD4+ or CD8+ T cells sorted from blood, taken in a trial of the OX40 agonist ivuxolimab. This sequence was found in an adult with an advanced solid tumor such as melanoma, head and neck, liver or kidney cancer. CDR3 DNA sequence: TGTGCCAGCAACCTAGCGGGAGAGTCCTACAATGAGCAGTTCTTC. Translating gives CASNLAGESYNEQFF.